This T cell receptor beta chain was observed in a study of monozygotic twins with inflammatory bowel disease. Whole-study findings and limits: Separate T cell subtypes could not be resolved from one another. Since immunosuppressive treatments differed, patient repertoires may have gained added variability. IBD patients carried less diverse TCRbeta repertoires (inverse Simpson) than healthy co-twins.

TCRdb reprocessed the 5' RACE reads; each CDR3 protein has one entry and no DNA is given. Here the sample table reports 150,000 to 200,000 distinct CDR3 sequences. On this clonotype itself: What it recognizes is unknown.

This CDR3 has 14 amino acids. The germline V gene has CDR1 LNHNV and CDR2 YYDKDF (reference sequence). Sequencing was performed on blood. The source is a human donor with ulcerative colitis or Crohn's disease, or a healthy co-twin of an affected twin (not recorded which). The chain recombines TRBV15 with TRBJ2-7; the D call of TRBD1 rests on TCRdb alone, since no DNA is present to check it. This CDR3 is CATSRGDRAYEQYF.